This record covers a single TCR beta chain. What it binds is unknown. At deep level, the assay was performed. TCRdb's copy holds only in-frame clones and misses some; the assay was immunoSEQ multiplex PCR. The data contain fewer than 350,000 clones, over 75% of them singletons. The data derive from a study of shared clonotypes between healthy human individuals. Findings and limits, study-wide: Sharing across four donors was highest in naive CD4 (approximately 5%) and lowest in memory CD8 (about 0.4%).

The TCR originated in a man aged 18 to 30 in good health. Sequences were obtained from memory CD8+ T cells sorted from blood. Subset reported: CD45RO+ cells pooled with CCR7-negative TemRA cells.

The CDR3 spells CASSLSVSGGPEQFF. The CDR3 DNA reads as TGTGCCAGCAGTTTATCGGTTAGCGGGGGTCCTGAGCAGTTCTTC. V usage is TRBV27 and J usage is TRBJ2-1, with 9 bases matching TRBD2. The length of the CDR3 is 15 residues. V gave up 0 bases and J gave up 9 bases; unmatched junction bases: 6. The germline V gene encodes CDR1 MNHEY and CDR2 SMNVEV (reference sequence).